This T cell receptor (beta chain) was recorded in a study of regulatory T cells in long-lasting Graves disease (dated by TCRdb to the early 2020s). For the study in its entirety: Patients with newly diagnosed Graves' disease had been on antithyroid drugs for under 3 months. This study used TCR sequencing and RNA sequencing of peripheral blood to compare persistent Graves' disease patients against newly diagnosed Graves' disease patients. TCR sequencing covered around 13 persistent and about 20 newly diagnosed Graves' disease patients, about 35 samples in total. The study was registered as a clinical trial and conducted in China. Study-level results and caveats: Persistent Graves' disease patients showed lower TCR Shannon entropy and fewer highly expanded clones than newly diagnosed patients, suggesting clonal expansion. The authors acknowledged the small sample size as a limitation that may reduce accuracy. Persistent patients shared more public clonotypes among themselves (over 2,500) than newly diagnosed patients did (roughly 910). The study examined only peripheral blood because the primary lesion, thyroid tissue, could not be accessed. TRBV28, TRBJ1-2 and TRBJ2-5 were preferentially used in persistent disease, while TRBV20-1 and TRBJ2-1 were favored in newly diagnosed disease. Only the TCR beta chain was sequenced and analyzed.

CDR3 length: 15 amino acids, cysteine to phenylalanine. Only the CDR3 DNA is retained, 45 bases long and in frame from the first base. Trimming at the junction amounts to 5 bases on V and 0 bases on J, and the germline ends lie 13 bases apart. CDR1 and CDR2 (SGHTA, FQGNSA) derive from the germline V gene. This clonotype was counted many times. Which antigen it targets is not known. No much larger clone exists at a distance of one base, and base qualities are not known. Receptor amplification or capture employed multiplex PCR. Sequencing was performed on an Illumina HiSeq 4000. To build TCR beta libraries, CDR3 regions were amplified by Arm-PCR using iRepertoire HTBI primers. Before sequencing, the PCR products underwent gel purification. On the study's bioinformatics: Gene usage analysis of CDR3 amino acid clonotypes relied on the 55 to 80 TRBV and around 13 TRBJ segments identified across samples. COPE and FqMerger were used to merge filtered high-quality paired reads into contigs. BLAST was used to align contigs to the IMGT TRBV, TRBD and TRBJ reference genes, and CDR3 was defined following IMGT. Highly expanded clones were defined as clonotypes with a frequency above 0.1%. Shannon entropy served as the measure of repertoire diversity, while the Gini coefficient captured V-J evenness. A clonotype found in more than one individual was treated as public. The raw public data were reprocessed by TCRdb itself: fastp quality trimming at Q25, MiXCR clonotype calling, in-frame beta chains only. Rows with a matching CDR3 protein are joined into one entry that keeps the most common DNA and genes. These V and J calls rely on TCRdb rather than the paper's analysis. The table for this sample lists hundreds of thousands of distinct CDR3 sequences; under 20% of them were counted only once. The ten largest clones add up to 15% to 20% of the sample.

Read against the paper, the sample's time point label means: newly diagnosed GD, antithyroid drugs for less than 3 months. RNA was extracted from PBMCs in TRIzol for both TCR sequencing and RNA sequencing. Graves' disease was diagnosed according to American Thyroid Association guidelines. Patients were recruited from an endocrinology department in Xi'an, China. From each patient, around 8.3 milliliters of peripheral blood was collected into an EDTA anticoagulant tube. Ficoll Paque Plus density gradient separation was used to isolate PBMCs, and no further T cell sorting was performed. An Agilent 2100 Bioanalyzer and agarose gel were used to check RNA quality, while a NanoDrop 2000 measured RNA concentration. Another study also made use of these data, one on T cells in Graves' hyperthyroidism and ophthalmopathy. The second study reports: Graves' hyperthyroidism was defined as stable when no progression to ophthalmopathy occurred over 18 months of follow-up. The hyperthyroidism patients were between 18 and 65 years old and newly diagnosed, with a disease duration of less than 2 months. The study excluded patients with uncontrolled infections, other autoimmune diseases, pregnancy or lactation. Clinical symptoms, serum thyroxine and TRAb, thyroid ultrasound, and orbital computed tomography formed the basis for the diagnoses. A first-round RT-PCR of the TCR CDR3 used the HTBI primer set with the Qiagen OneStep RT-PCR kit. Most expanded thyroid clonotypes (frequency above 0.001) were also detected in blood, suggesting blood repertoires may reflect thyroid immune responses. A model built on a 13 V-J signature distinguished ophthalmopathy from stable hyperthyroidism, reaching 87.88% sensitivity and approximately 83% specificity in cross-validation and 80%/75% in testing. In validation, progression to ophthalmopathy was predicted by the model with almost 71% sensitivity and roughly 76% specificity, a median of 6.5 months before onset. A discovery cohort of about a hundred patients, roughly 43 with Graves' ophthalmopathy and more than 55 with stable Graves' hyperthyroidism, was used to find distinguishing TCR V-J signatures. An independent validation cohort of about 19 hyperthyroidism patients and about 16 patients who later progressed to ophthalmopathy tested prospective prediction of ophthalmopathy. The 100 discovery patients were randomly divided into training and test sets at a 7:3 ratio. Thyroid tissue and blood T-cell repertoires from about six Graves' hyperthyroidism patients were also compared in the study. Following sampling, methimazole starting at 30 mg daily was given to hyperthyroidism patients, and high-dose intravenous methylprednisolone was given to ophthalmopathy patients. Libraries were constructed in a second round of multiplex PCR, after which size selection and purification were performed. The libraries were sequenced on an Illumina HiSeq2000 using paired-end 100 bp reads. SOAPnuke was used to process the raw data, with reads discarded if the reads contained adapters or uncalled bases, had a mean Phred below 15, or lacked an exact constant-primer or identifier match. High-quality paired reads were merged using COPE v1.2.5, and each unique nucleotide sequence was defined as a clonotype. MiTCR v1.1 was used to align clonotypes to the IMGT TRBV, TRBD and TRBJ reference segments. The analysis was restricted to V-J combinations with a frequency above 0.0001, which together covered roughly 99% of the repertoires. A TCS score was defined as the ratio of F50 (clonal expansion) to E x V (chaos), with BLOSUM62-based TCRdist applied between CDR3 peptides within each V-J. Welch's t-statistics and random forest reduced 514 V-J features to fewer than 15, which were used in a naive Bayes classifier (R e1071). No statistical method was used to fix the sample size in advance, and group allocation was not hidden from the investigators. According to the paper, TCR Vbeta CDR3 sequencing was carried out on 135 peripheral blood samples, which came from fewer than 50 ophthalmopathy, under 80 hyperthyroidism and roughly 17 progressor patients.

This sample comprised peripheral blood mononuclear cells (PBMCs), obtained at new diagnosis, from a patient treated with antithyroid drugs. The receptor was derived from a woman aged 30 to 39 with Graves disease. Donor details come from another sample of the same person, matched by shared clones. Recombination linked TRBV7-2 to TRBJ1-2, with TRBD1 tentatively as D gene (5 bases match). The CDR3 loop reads CASSPRGNTNYGYTF. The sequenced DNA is TGTGCCAGCAGCCCGAGGGGAAACACTAACTATGGCTACACCTTC.